This T cell receptor (beta chain) was captured by sequencing in a study of blood T cell repertoires in COVID-19. This clone came up a few times. This CDR3 region has 12 residues. The germline V gene encodes CDR1 LNHDA and CDR2 SQIVND (reference sequence). The V end lost 8 bases, the J end lost 3 bases, and 8 bases lay between the germline ends. Under the authors' procedure: Using reference gene primer amplification, nucleated cell counts were estimated. The repertoire was sequenced with immunoSEQ multiplex PCR; TCRdb's copy has only in-frame clones and lacks some. V, J and clone size are taken as reported in that table, and D and trimming were inferred from the DNA itself. Among 110,000 or so clones listed, 75% to 90% were seen once.

The TCR comes from a human donor in a cohort sampled during active COVID-19. Source material: peripheral blood. The chain employs TRBV19 and TRBJ1-5, with D possibly being TRBD1 (5 bases). The CDR3 DNA follows: TGTGCCAGTGGCAGGGTCAATCAGCCCCAGCATTTT. This sequence encodes CASGRVNQPQHF.